This T cell receptor beta chain emerged from a study of blood T cell repertoires in COVID-19. Study details: The United States, Italy and Spain provided the acute and convalescent COVID-19 samples. PBMCs, B-cell-depleted T cells, or T cells were the source of the cDNA or gDNA that made up the material.

As processed by the authors: Using reference gene primer amplification, nucleated cell counts were estimated. The method was immunoSEQ multiplex PCR; TCRdb's version includes in-frame clones alone and lacks a portion of them. The D gene and trimming were derived from the DNA, and the V and J assignments and clone size from that table. The sample lists approximately 97,000 clones, 85% seen once, with over 35% in the top ten. The receptor's source is a man older than 75 with acute or convalescent COVID-19. The specimen was peripheral blood.

In DNA form, the CDR3 reads TGTGCCAGCAGCCAGGTTATTGGGAGCAGCACAGATACGCAGTATTTT. Residues: CASSQVIGSSTDTQYF. The V and J genes are TRBV3-1 (or the pseudogene TRBV3-2) and TRBJ2-3; perhaps TRBD2 as D (5 bases). Looked up from germline, CDR1 is LGHDT and CDR2 is YNNKEL (reference sequence). There are 16 residues in the CDR3. Trimming cost V 3 bases and J 0 bases, with 13 bases left between them.